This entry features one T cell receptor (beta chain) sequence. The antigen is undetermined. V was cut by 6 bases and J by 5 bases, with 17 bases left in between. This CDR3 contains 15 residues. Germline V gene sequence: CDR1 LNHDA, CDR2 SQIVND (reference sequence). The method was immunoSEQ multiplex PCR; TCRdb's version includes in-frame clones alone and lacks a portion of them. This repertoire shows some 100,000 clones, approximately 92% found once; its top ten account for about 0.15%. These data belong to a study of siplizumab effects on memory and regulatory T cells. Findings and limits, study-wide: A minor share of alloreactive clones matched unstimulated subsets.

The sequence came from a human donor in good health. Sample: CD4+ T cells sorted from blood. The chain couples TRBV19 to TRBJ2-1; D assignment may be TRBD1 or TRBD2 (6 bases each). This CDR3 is CASRSGGGNNNEQFF. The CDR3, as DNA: TGTGCCAGTAGATCTGGGGGCGGGAATAACAATGAGCAGTTCTTC.